Here is one TCR beta chain with its context. Its specificity is not known. Together with a sample-barcoded 5' primer, a J-beta primer mix was included in a second PCR lasting about 7 to 11 cycles. Using its own MiXCR run on the 5' RACE reads, TCRdb lists one record per CDR3 protein. The sample includes roughly 500,000 distinct CDR3 sequences, roughly 28% of them seen just once. The data were obtained in a study of blood T cells in healthy people across ages. Broader study findings: In older individuals, TCR beta diversity per million T cells was lower, falling roughly linearly with age. PBMCs went unsorted, and a conclusive naive versus antigen-experienced comparison was therefore prevented. No one knew whether donors had CMV, which possibly confounded expanded clonotype changes.

CDR3 length: 14 amino acids. J gave up 5 bases and V 4 bases, and 6 bases lay outside the gene matches. The germline V gene has CDR1 SGHRS and CDR2 YFSETQ. The rearrangement uses TRBV5-1 and TRBJ2-1; 7 bases align to TRBD1. The receptor was derived from a woman in her 70s in good health. Sequenced input: blood. Here the CDR3 DNA reads TGCGCCAGCAGCCCGGACAGGCTAGACAATGAGCAGTTCTTC. It codes for CASSPDRLDNEQFF.